This T cell receptor (beta chain) was retrieved from a study of T cell changes during pregnancy in multiple sclerosis. V gave up 5 bases and J gave up 11 bases; unmatched junction bases: 2. The CDR3 has 13 residues. The germline V gene has CDR1 LNHDA and CDR2 SQIVND (reference sequence). Data came from immunoSEQ multiplex PCR; TCRdb stores just in-frame clones and leaves some out. The sample lists 25,000 to 35,000 clones; more than 75% were seen once. Sequencing was performed on CD4+ T cells from peripheral blood mononuclear cells, taken in the second trimester of pregnancy. The sequence derives from a female donor in good health, enrolled as a control in a pregnancy study. The rearrangement joins TRBV19 to TRBJ2-4, with 14 nucleotides matching TRBD2. The CDR3 DNA reads as TGTGCCAGTAGTGGACTAGCGGGAGGCGTTCAGTACTTC. Translating gives CASSGLAGGVQYF.